This T cell receptor beta chain is drawn from a study of T cell responses to AZD1222 COVID-19 vaccine (dated by TCRdb to the early 2020s). For context, the study as a whole: A total of around 240 trial participants underwent TCR sequencing, of whom about 200 received two doses of AZD1222 and 26 received two doses of the MenACWY control vaccine. Trial participants were enrolled into age subgroups of 18-55, 56-69 and 70-plus years, which contained about 160, 30 and 59 TCR-sequenced participants, respectively. Overall results and qualifications from the work: Nearly half of unique spike-specific TCRs reportedly recognized epitopes outside regions mutated in the B.1.351 and B.1.1.7 variants. A significant rise in spike-specific TCR breadth and depth was observed after two AZD1222 doses relative to day 0 and relative to MenACWY recipients. The whole spike protein was spanned by vaccine-associated CD4 TCRs, and dominant responses were seen in regions 160-218 and 743-854. No day 14 peak-response samples were available, so repertoires were characterized only after the peak T cell response. Participants were mostly white British, with more females than males. The authors suggested clonal diversity may have been underestimated. Only five or six AZD1222 recipients were SARS-CoV-2 seropositive at baseline, limiting conclusions about previously exposed vaccinees. The 56-69-year group was small, and its depth increase did not reach significance, likely because of low power.

The CDR3 contains 15 residues, cysteine and phenylalanine counted. Of the read, only the CDR3 DNA is kept; its 45 bases are in frame from base 1. Trimming takes 0 bases from V and 8 bases from J, and the germline ends sit 16 bases apart. Looking up the germline V gene yields CDR1 LGHNA and CDR2 YSLEER. Comment on this clone: It has no known antigen specificity. Base qualities were left out, and no much larger clone turns up one base away.

The CDR3 regions of human TCRbeta chains were analyzed by immunosequencing. The original methods were these. Repertoire TCRs were checked for matches against a reference library of SARS-CoV-2-specific TCRs that had been generated using the MIRA antigen-specificity platform. Breadth was defined as the fraction of unique TCRs that were SARS-CoV-2-associated, and depth was defined as the fraction of total T cells that were SARS-CoV-2-associated. Using the MIRA data, every spike-specific TCR was mapped to the spike region that the TCR reacted to and assigned to either a CD4 or a CD8 class. Log10-transformed breadth and depth values were compared by one-way ANOVA with Sidak's multiple comparisons tests. Not all clones reach the TCRdb copy of this immuneACCESS table, which keeps in-frame sequences only. Checked studies attribute under half of the gap to unresolved V genes and leave the rest unexplained. Clone size and V and J calls were adopted from that table, with D and trimming inferred from the DNA. This sample has fewer than 150,000 clones in its table, and about 93% of those were observed once. The leading ten clones occupy 6% to 7.5% of the sample.

The time point label of this sample denotes: about 28 days (+/-7) after the second vaccine dose. AZD1222 recipients with second doses at about 4 weeks or about 12 weeks were pooled, because spike-specific TCR depth and breadth did not differ between schedules. Vaccinee samples came from UK trials COV001 and COV002, including a single-blind randomized controlled phase 2/3 trial of AZD1222 (ChAdOx1 nCoV-19) in healthy adults. Trial participant PBMC samples were collected at day 0 and day 28 after the second dose for TCRbeta chain sequencing. The TCR sequence derives from an adult who received the AZD1222 COVID-19 vaccine. The sample in question was peripheral blood, obtained 28 days after the second AZD1222 dose. Recombination linked TRBV4-3 to TRBJ1-2; a weak D assignment points to TRBD1 (6 bases agree). The DNA sequence is as follows: TGCGCCAGCAGCCAAGATTCAGTGGGGGCCGGCGGCTACACCTTC. It encodes CASSQDSVGAGGYTF.